Sequencing of this T cell receptor (beta chain) was carried out in a study of blood T cell repertoires in COVID-19. Study in general: Collection of acute and convalescent COVID-19 samples took place in the United States, Italy and Spain.

Authors' methods: Researchers report that nucleated cell counts were estimated from reference gene primer amplification. TCRdb's copy holds only in-frame clones and misses some; the assay was immunoSEQ multiplex PCR. V, J and clone size were drawn from that table, and D and trimming were deduced from the DNA. Altogether some 220,000 clones are present, about 82% being singletons, with the ten largest covering more than 2%. V lost 2 bases and J lost 14; bases outside the gene matches: 11. CDR1 and CDR2 from the germline V gene are MNHEY and SVGAGI. The CDR3 covers 13 residues. The rearrangement joins TRBV6-5 to TRBJ1-1; 7 bases agree with TRBD1. This receptor was obtained from a woman between 65 and 79 years old with COVID-19, enrolled during active disease. Specimen: peripheral blood. As DNA, the CDR3 is TGTGCCAGCAGTTACACAGGGGCAGCCCTAGACTTCTTT. This gives the protein CASSYTGAALDFF.